This T cell receptor beta chain was identified in a study of T cell repertoires in cytomegalovirus infection (dated 2019 in TCRdb). Turning to the overall study: Peptide stimulations targeted recently identified HLA-C-restricted CMV epitopes, whose presentation resists viral immunomodulation, together with well-studied HLA-B-restricted epitopes. Donor HLA type was relevant to the analysis, as public TCR beta signatures indicated carriage of CMV infection together with the matching HLA type. The paper's findings and limits, for the study overall: In both this cohort and an independent cohort of approximately 350 donors, the cumulative frequency of public TCR beta family members distinguished carriers of CMV infection plus the relevant HLA type. The ex vivo response was dominated by HLA-C-restricted CMV-specific TCR beta clonotypes, which also provided the single most frequent clonotype in two of eight donors.

The instrument given in TCRdb is Illumina HiSeq 1500. The public reads were quality trimmed at Q25 with fastp and then assembled into clones with MiXCR by TCRdb, keeping productive beta chains. Here each entry gathers all rows of one CDR3 protein and keeps the most common genes and DNA. The sample includes almost 90,000 distinct CDR3 sequences, with approximately 30% observed a single time. Roughly 70% of the sample is taken by the ten largest. According to the germline V gene, CDR1 reads SGHTA and CDR2 reads FQGNSA. The CDR3, from cysteine to phenylalanine, totals 14 residues. Just the 42-base CDR3 DNA is kept, in frame starting at base 1. The trim is 0 bases for V and 2 bases for J, with a gap of 6 bases between the germline ends. The treatment or condition label of this sample denotes: in vitro stimulation with specific CMV peptide epitopes to enrich CMV-specific T cells. This clonotype was recorded a few times. No antigen is known for it. No qualities accompany the bases; no much larger clone lies one base away.

Recombination joined TRBV7-2 with TRBJ2-3, with no D gene named confidently. The TCR comes from a human donor in good health (CMV status not recorded). Some clones in this sample may be carry-over from other donors' samples. The sequencing used CD8+ T cells from cultured PBMCs, collected from culture after CMV antigen stimulation. Read as DNA, the sequence is TGTGCCAGCAGCTTAGCGTTAGTCACAGATACGCAGTATTTT. The encoded protein is CASSLALVTDTQYF.